This TCR beta chain was recovered during a study of blood T cell repertoires in COVID-19 (dated by TCRdb to about 2020). Study-level background: Collaborator samples came from the United States, Italy and Spain and covered acute and convalescent phases of COVID-19. The material from the prospective study consisted of cDNA or gDNA derived from T cells, B-cell-depleted T cells, or PBMCs. Subjects who had been exposed to COVID-19, were actively infected with it, or had recovered from it provided the deeply sampled blood TCRbeta repertoires that made up the dataset. The repertoires were released in a freely available public database intended as a resource for research on the immune response to SARS-CoV-2. Samples were obtained from the ongoing ImmuneRACE study (first 160 participants) and from 1,254 subjects provided by 6 global collaborators. Nearly every sample came with metadata listing a de-identified subject ID, COVID-19 status, age in years and sex. HLA class I and class II types, where available, came from metadata supplied by the sample provider rather than from assay-based typing.

Study-level results and caveats: The quantity of clinical and demographic metadata differed by source and by participant and was supplied without curation.

Enrolling through a virtual design, the prospective study's participants ranged in age from roughly 18 to 100 years and lived across 20 to 30 United States geographic areas. Cohort assignment in the prospective study relied on participant-reported clinical history from a screening survey and a study questionnaire. For ImmuneRACE Cohort 3, a participant was defined as recovered based on two consecutive negative NP/OP PCR tests, clearance by a healthcare professional, or resolution of symptoms. In the prospective study, mobile phlebotomists collected whole blood, serum and a nasopharyngeal or oropharyngeal swab from each participant. Additional blood draws and questionnaires over an approximately 2-month period could optionally be provided by prospective study participants. Before DNA extraction, blood samples from the prospective study were shipped at room temperature or frozen. From cysteine to phenylalanine, the CDR3 is 13 amino acids long. Only CDR3 DNA remains: 39 bases, in frame from the first base. The germline V gene supplies CDR1 SGHRS and CDR2 YFSETQ. The junction shows trimming of 0 bases on V and 8 bases on J, plus 11 bases between the germline ends.

As regards this clone: What this receptor recognizes is not known. Base quality data are lacking; no much larger clone is found one base away.

TCRbeta CDR3 regions were amplified from genomic DNA by means of the immunoSEQ Assay, a bias-controlled multiplex PCR. In the authors' own workflow: The number of nucleated cells in each sample was estimated by amplification of reference gene primers within the assay. To quantify the absolute abundance of each unique TCRbeta CDR3 rearrangement, sequence reads were collapsed and filtered. For each sample, productive Simpson clonality was calculated as the square root of Simpson's diversity index over productive rearrangements. The table was pulled from immuneACCESS by TCRdb, which kept in-frame rearrangements only. Such tables lose some clones; where checked, under half of the loss comes from unresolved V genes, and the rest has no known cause. V and J calls and clone size are those listed in that table; D and trimming were worked out from the DNA. In this sample the table shows 190,000 or so clones, over 80% of which occur a single time. The biggest ten clones account for about 1.2% of the sample.

The sequencing input was PBMCs or T cells enriched from blood (not recorded which). The source of this sequence is a man aged 25-45 years who had recovered from COVID-19. The chain uses TRBV5-1 and TRBJ1-2; the D segment cannot be called with confidence. Here the CDR3 is given as CASSLGEGTGYTF. The DNA reads as follows: TGCGCCAGCAGCTTGGGGGAGGGAACGGGCTACACCTTC.